The clone carrying this T cell receptor (beta chain) was found a few times. The antigen is unknown. The sample belongs to a study of T-cell memory formation after mild COVID-19. The study's findings and limits: Day 15 to 85 contracting clones showed balanced CD4/CD8; later expanders leaned CD4+. Second-wave clones peaking on day 37 lacked confirmed SARS-CoV-2 specificity. Contracting CD8+ clones were enriched in EMRA, CD4+ mainly in CM and EM.

Constant-segment primers and 5'RACE yielded cDNA libraries for TCR alpha and TCR beta, each carrying sample barcodes and UMIs. TCRdb reprocessed the 5' RACE reads with MiXCR, giving one entry per CDR3 protein. This table has more than 300,000 distinct CDR3 sequences, roughly an eighth appearing once. The CDR3 has 13 amino acids. The germline gives CDR1 MNHEY, CDR2 SVGEGT. Deletions cut 2 bases from V and 6 bases from J, with 7 bases between. The TCR sequence derives from a man younger than 35 who had mild COVID-19 (a few samples of this study predate the infection). Cell type and time point are not known. The material sequenced was PBMCs or a T cell subset sorted from them (not recorded which). The chain has TRBV6-2 or TRBV6-3 and TRBJ2-2; D is tentatively TRBD1 or TRBD2 (5 bases each). The CDR3 loop reads CASSYQGPGELFF. The CDR3 DNA follows: TGTGCCAGCAGTTACCAGGGACCCGGGGAGCTGTTTTTT.